This T cell receptor (beta chain) came from a study of cytomegalovirus exposure and HLA in healthy donors. Overall study: The study placed around 80% of its 350 to 450 genotyped donors in the Caucasian-associated ancestry cluster.

The study, taken as a whole, reports: Testing in vitro showed a few CMV-associated chains specific for CMV antigens. Previously analyzed data showed that most TCR beta V segments were productive at a frequency of about 90% or about 30%. A later analysis reportedly found fewer N-insertions in an Asian-associated ancestry cluster than the approximately 730-donor mean.

This CDR3 has 16 amino acids. Germline-derived CDR1 and CDR2 are SEHNR and FQNEAQ (reference sequence). After removal of 5 bases from V and 4 bases from J, the junction contained 9 bases not matched to a gene. Regarding this clone: What it binds is not known.

The PCR employed 60 Vbeta primers together with 13 Jbeta primers. Assay used: immunoSEQ multiplex PCR; TCRdb lists only in-frame clones, some missing. The sample is made up of about 53,000 clones, and the top ten hold 9.5% to 15% of it. Sequencing was carried out using PBMCs. V gene TRBV7-9 combines with J gene TRBJ2-7; 12 bases match TRBD2. The source of this sequence is a man younger than 30 in good health and CMV-seropositive. The CDR3 DNA is TGTGCCAGCAGCCCCCAGACGACTAGCGGGAGTTACGAGCAGTACTTC. Translated: CASSPQTTSGSYEQYF.